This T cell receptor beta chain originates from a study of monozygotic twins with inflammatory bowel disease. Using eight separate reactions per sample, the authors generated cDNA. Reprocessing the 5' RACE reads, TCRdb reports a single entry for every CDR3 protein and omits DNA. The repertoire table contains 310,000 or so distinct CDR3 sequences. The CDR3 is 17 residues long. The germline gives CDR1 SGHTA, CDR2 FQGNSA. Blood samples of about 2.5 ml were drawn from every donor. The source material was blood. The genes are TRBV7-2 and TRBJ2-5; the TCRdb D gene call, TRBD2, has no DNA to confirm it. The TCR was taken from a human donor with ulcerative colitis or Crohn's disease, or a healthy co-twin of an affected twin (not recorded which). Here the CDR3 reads CASSLTVLAGLQETQYF.